This TCR beta chain was found in a study of TIL therapy for anti-PD-1-resistant metastatic lung cancer (dated by TCRdb to about 2021). Study-wide context: Enrolled patients had a median age of around 51 years (range roughly 38-75) and a median tumor PD-L1 proportion score of around 5.9%. A median non-synonymous tumor mutation burden of under 1.9 mutations per megabase was determined across the cohort by whole-exome sequencing. Most of the cohort had lung adenocarcinoma, including a few EGFR-mutant tumors and two ALK-rearranged tumors, and half of the patients were either current or former smokers. Clonotypes were tracked across tumor, expanded TIL product and serial blood samples by T cell receptor beta sequencing of tumor and peripheral blood. Study-wide conclusions, independent of this receptor: Clonal turnover during TIL culture was high, and many clones enriched in the product were not detected in the baseline tumor, suggesting clonal contraction instead of faithful expansion. The study protocol defined all tumor marker inferences as exploratory. Higher clonality and lower diversity were observed in expanded TIL cultures than in baseline intratumoral T cells (median clonality around 5.7% vs 31%, p < 0.0001). The cohort was highly selected, including more treatment-naive, never-smoker and oncogene-addicted patients than is typical, which limits generalizability.

Sample time point, as interpreted from the label and publication: pre-treatment sample, taken before nivolumab and TIL therapy. The baseline tumor samples, taken from the same resection that was used to grow TIL, were excised metastases, most often pleural nodules or supraclavicular lymph nodes. Tumors were harvested before any PD-1/PD-L1 blockade; patients then received nivolumab, and those progressing received lymphodepletion, expanded TIL infusion and IL-2. A phase I trial run at two centers enrolled adults with stage 4 NSCLC between late 2017 and early 2020. The samples were obtained from a phase I trial that was single-arm and open-label and tested tumor-infiltrating lymphocyte therapy combined with nivolumab in advanced non-small cell lung cancer. For each resected tumor, portions were snap-frozen in liquid nitrogen and kept at -80 degrees C. Using laser-capture macrodissection, tumor regions of interest were selected on H&E sections, then pulverized into approximately 14 mg aliquots and extracted using Qiagen Allprep kits.

Using bias-controlled multiplex PCR with the immunoSEQ v3 hsTCRB kit, the TCR beta CDR3 regions were amplified from genomic DNA. TCR libraries were sequenced on an Illumina NextSeq 500 to approximately 2 million read pairs for survey level or 5-6 million for deep level. Under the source paper's analysis protocol: V, D and J genes were assigned, non-productive sequences were removed, and clonality was reported by immunoSEQ Analyzer software. Repertoires were compared using productive Simpson clonality and Morisita overlap index of productive TRB rearrangements between infused TIL and blood. TCRdb mirrors the immuneACCESS table, restricted to in-frame sequences. Some clones are absent from its copies; in checked studies, under half trace to an unresolved V gene, and the reason for the others is unknown. V, J and clone size were drawn from that table, and D and trimming were deduced from the DNA. The sample table holds 900 to 1,300 clones, of which approximately 75% were seen once. Of the sample, less than 9.5% is held by the ten largest clones.

A word on this clone: It has no known antigen specificity. Per-base qualities were not stored, and no clone one base away is much larger.

CDR1 and CDR2 were assigned from the germline V gene as SGHRS and YFSETQ. The V and J ends are trimmed by 4 bases and 3 bases, leaving 10 bases between them. The CDR3 sequence holds 14 residues, the cysteine and phenylalanine included. Left in the record is the CDR3 DNA by itself, 42 bases read in frame from the first base. The chain couples TRBV5-1 to TRBJ1-4; D gene: possibly TRBD1, on 6 matching bases. The sample was tumor tissue, taken at baseline. The TCR originated in a person between 30 and 79 years old with non-small cell lung cancer. DNA sequence: TGCGCCAGCAGCGGGGGGCAGTCTAATGAAAAACTGTTTTTT. The translation is CASSGGQSNEKLFF. The full variable domain, with segments outside the CDR3 supplied by the reference TRBV5-1 and TRBJ1-4 proteins, appears as KAGVTQTPRYLIKTRGQQVTLSCSPISGHRSVSWYQQTPGQGLQFLFEYFSETQRNKGNFPGRFSGRQFSNSRSEMNVSTLELGDSALYLCASSGGQSNEKLFFGSGTQLSVL.